These 9 T cell receptor beta chains originate from one sample sequenced in a study of Graves' ophthalmopathy and Graves' hyperthyroidism. Beta-chain TCR CDR3 regions were amplified from RNA transcripts. Investigators did first-round RT-PCR with HTBI primers, then second-round multiplex PCR. TCRdb used MiXCR to reprocess the multiplex PCR reads, holding one entry per CDR3 protein. The sample holds some 1.1 million distinct CDR3 sequences, roughly 35% seen once. The sequencing input was peripheral blood or thyroid tissue (not recorded which). The receptor source for this set is an adult man with Graves' hyperthyroidism.

In DNA, the CDR3 is TGTGCCAGCTCCGGACTAGCGGGAGGCACGCAGTACTTC. It yields the protein CASSGLAGGTQYF. The V call is TRBV9, the J call TRBJ2-7; TRBD2 agrees at 14 bases. The V gene's germline CDR1 is SGDLS and CDR2 YYNGEE. This CDR3 contains 13 residues. Trimming took 7 bases from V and 9 from J; bases not matched to a gene: 6.

This clonotype was seen only a few times. J is TRBJ2-5 and V is TRBV7-2, with 8 bases that match TRBD1. This CDR3 region has 16 residues. CDR1 SGHTA and CDR2 FQGNSA come from the germline V gene. Trimming removed 4 bases from V and 4 bases from J; junction bases left unmatched: 11. CDR3 DNA sequence: TGTGCCAGCAGCTCGCCCTACCGACAGGGGAGAGAGACCCAGTACTTC. It yields the protein CASSSPYRQGRETQYF. Looking up the rest from reference TRBV7-2 and TRBJ2-5 gives the full variable domain: GAGVSQSPSNKVTEKGKDVELRCDPISGHTALYWYRQSLGQGLEFLIYFQGNSAPDKSGLPSDRFSAERTGGSVSTLTIQRTQQEDSAVYLCASSSPYRQGRETQYFGPGTRLLVL.

Ten or more counts support this clonotype. The chain employs TRBV15 and TRBJ2-5; D may match TRBD1 or TRBD2 (5 bases each). The CDR3 is 16 residues long. CDR1 and CDR2 from the germline V gene are LNHNV and YYDKDF (reference sequence). Trimming pared 3 bases from V and 2 bases from J, leaving 16 bases between. This CDR3 is CATSSSGLGGQETQYF. CDR3 sequence (DNA): TGTGCCACCAGCAGTTCGGGGCTGGGCGGGCAAGAGACCCAGTACTTC.

With regard to this clonotype: The junction differs from germline at one of its ends, possibly a read error. The V and J genes are TRBV7-3 and TRBJ1-6; D remains unclear. The CDR3 covers 13 residues. Germline V lookup: CDR1 SGHTA, CDR2 FQGTGA. The CDR3 loop reads CASSLDYNSPPHF. The CDR3 nucleotides read TGTGCCAGCAGCTTAGACTATAACTCACCCCCCCACTTT.

This clonotype was counted only a few times. J is TRBJ1-2 and V is TRBV20-1; TRBD1 might be the D (5 bases). From germline, CDR1 is DFQATT and CDR2 SNEGSKA (reference sequence). The V end was cut by 4 bases, the J end by 5 bases, with 20 bases between. The CDR3 has 15 amino acids. This CDR3 is CSANPPVRSGYGYTF. The CDR3 nucleotides are TGCAGTGCTAATCCTCCAGTCCGGTCAGGGTATGGCTACACCTTC.

In its sample, this clonotype was seen a few times. This chain links TRBV12-3 or TRBV12-4 with TRBJ1-3, with D unresolved. The CDR3 length is 17 residues. The V end was cut by 3 bases, the J end by 11 bases, with 26 bases between. In DNA form, the CDR3 reads TGTGCCAGCAGTTTTATAGTCGGTGCGGTGCCACGCGGCGCCATATATTTT. It translates to CASSFIVGAVPRGAIYF.

This clonotype has a handful of counts. The chain employs TRBV27 and TRBJ1-6; a possible D gene is TRBD1 (5 bases). Germline assignment: CDR1 MNHEY and CDR2 SMNVEV (reference sequence). The CDR3 totals 13 residues. Trimming took off 4 bases at V and 8 bases at J, with 9 bases between the two ends. The CDR3 is CASSSGLDSPLHF. DNA of the CDR3: TGTGCCAGCAGTTCAGGGTTGGATTCACCCCTCCACTTT.

This clonotype was recorded many times. This rearrangement joins TRBV6-5 to TRBJ2-5; D assignment may be TRBD1 or TRBD2 (5 bases each). V was trimmed by 5 bases and J by 7 bases, leaving 17 bases between them. In germline, CDR1 is MNHEY, CDR2 SVGAGI. This CDR3 is built from 14 residues. The chain's CDR3 is CASSPGTAGWTQYF. The DNA of the CDR3 is TGTGCCAGCAGTCCCGGGACCGCGGGTTGGACCCAGTACTTC.

V is TRBV20-1 and J is TRBJ1-2, with D uncertain. Per germline, CDR1 DFQATT and CDR2 SNEGSKA (reference sequence). The V end lost 6 bases, the J end lost 8 bases, and 16 bases lay between the germline ends. The CDR3 is made up of 12 amino acids. CDR3 in amino acids: CSAAGDLGGYTF. The CDR3 DNA sequence: TGCAGTGCCGCCGGGGATTTGGGGGGCTACACCTTC.